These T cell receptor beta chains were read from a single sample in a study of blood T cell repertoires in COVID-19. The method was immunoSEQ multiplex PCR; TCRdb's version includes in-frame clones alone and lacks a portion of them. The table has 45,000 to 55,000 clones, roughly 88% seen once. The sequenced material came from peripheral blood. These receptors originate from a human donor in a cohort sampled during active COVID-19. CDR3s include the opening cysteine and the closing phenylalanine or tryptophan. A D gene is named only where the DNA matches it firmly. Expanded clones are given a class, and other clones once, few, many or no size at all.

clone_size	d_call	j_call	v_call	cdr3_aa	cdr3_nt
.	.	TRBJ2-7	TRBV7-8	CASSSYRDEQYF	TGTGCCAGCAGCTCCTACAGGGACGAGCAGTACTTC
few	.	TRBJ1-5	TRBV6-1	CASSEAGGAGPQHF	TGTGCCAGCAGTGAAGCGGGCGGGGCTGGGCCCCAGCATTTT
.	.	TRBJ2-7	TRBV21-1	CASSTYWTRGYEQYF	TGTGCCAGCAGCACCTACTGGACTAGAGGGTACGAGCAGTACTTC
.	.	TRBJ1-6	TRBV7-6	CASSRGGNLGLDSPLHF	TGTGCCAGCAGCCGCGGGGGTAACCTCGGCCTAGATTCACCCCTCCACTTT
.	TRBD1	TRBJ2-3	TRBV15	CATSNLGTEGTDTQYF	TGTGCCACCAGCAACCTGGGGACAGAAGGCACAGATACGCAGTATTTT
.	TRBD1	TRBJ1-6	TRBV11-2	CASSLVGGQEDSPLHF	TGTGCCAGCAGCTTAGTTGGAGGACAGGAAGATTCACCCCTCCACTTT
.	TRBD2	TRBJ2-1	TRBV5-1	CASSLVPTSGANEQFF	TGCGCCAGCAGCTTGGTCCCGACTAGCGGGGCGAATGAGCAGTTCTTC
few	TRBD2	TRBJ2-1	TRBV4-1	CASSQDRDSGMGEQFF	TGCGCCAGCAGCCAAGATCGAGATAGCGGGATGGGTGAGCAGTTCTTC
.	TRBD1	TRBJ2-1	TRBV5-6	CASSPIPGQGLPGYNEQFF	TGTGCCAGCAGCCCTATCCCGGGACAGGGCCTACCGGGGTACAATGAGCAGTTCTTC
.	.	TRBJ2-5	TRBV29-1	CSVGSFRETQYF	TGCAGCGTTGGATCGTTCCGGGAGACCCAGTACTTC
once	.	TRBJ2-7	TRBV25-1	CASSEDTGPYEQYF	TGTGCCAGCAGTGAGGACACAGGGCCCTACGAGCAGTACTTC
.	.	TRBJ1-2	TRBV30	CAWRTVSYGYTF	TGTGCCTGGAGAACGGTTTCCTATGGCTACACCTTC
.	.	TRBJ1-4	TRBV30	CAWRTRVSTNEKLFF	TGTGCCTGGCGAACGCGGGTATCAACTAATGAAAAACTGTTTTTT
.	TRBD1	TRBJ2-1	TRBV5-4	CASSWGDRGTYNEQFF	TGTGCCAGCAGCTGGGGGGACAGGGGGACCTACAATGAGCAGTTCTTC
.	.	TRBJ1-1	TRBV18	CASSPPGVYTEAFF	TGTGCCAGCTCACCACCAGGGGTATACACTGAAGCTTTCTTT
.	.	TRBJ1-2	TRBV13	CASSLRTDARHGYTF	TGTGCCAGCAGCTTACGGACTGACGCTCGGCATGGCTACACCTTC
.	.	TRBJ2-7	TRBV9	CASSAQVSRGEQYF	TGTGCCAGCAGCGCACAAGTCTCCCGAGGGGAGCAGTACTTC
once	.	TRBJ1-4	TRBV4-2	CASSSRGEGEKLFF	TGTGCCAGCAGCTCCAGGGGTGAGGGTGAAAAACTGTTTTTT
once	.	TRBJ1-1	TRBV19	CASGNRVAGNTEAFF	TGTGCCAGCGGAAACAGGGTCGCGGGGAACACTGAAGCTTTCTTT
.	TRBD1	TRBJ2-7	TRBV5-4	CASSLQGVDLYEQYF	TGTGCCAGCAGCCTTCAGGGGGTAGATCTCTACGAGCAGTACTTC
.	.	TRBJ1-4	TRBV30	CAWNTGTSREKLFF	TGTGCCTGGAATACCGGGACATCCAGGGAAAAACTGTTTTTT
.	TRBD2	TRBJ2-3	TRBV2	CASESGNPRPDTQYF	TGTGCCAGTGAGAGCGGGAATCCCCGTCCGGATACGCAGTATTTT
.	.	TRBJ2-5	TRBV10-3	CAISARGAKETQYF	TGTGCCATCAGTGCTCGGGGGGCGAAGGAGACCCAGTACTTC
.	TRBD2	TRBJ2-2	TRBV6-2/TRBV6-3	CASSLRTSGSGELFF	TGTGCCAGCAGTCTCCGGACTAGCGGGTCCGGGGAGCTGTTTTTT
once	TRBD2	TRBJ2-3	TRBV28	CASSRRGAGGSDTQYF	TGTGCCAGCAGCCGGAGAGGGGCGGGAGGATCAGATACGCAGTATTTT
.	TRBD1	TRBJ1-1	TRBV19	CASSMSQGANTEAFF	TGTGCCAGTAGTATGTCCCAGGGGGCGAACACTGAAGCTTTCTTT
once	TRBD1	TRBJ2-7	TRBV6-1	CASSERGVFYPGQAGYEQYF	TGTGCCAGCAGTGAAAGGGGGGTATTTTATCCGGGACAGGCTGGTTACGAGCAGTACTTC
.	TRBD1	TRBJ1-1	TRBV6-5	CASSSPGTVKAFF	TGTGCCAGCAGTAGCCCCGGGACAGTTAAAGCTTTCTTT
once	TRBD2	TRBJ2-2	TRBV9	CASSVEGLAGGHPGELFF	TGTGCCAGCAGCGTAGAGGGACTAGCGGGGGGCCACCCCGGGGAGCTGTTTTTT
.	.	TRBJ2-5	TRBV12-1	CASSPRAGRGSETQYF	TGTGCCAGCAGCCCCCGGGCGGGAAGGGGCAGCGAGACCCAGTACTTC
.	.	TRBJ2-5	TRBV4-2	CASSQEAGRETQYF	TGTGCCAGCAGCCAAGAGGCAGGGAGGGAGACCCAGTACTTC
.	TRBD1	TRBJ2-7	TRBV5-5	CASRAGQGPREQYF	TGTGCCAGCAGGGCCGGACAGGGGCCCCGAGAGCAGTACTTC
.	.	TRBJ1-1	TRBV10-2	CASSVSRTEAFF	TGCGCCAGCAGTGTCTCCAGGACTGAAGCTTTCTTT
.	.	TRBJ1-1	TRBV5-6	CASSVPTVNTEAFF	TGTGCCAGCAGCGTCCCGACAGTGAACACTGAAGCTTTCTTT
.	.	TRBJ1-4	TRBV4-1	CASSQGLVANEKLFF	TGCGCCAGCAGCCAGGGACTTGTGGCTAATGAAAAACTGTTTTTT
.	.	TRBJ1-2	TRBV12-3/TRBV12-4	CASSYQVYGYTF	TGTGCCAGCAGTTACCAGGTCTACGGCTACACCTTC
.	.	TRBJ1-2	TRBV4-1	CASSQVQGGPSNYGYTF	TGCGCCAGCAGCCAAGTCCAAGGAGGCCCTTCTAACTATGGCTACACCTTC
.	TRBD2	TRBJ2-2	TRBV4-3	CASSQGAGDGELFF	TGCGCCAGCAGCCAAGGGGCGGGGGACGGGGAGCTGTTTTTT
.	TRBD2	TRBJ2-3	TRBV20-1	CSASLGLGLAGGPGTQYF	TGCAGTGCTAGTCTAGGATTGGGACTAGCGGGGGGGCCTGGAACGCAGTATTTT
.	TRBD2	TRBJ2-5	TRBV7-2	CASSLTSGGARKTQYF	TGTGCCAGCAGCTTGACTAGCGGGGGGGCCAGAAAGACCCAGTACTTC
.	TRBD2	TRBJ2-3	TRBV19	CASSGTTYTSTDTQYF	TGTGCCAGTAGTGGGACTACCTATACTAGCACAGATACGCAGTATTTT
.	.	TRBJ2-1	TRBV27	CASSSAGRYNEQFF	TGTGCCAGCAGTTCCGCGGGGCGCTACAATGAGCAGTTCTTC
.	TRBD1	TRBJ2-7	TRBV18	CASSPGQGVREQYF	TGTGCCAGCTCACCGGGACAGGGGGTACGTGAGCAGTACTTC
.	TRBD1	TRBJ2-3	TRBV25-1	CASSESGTVTDTQYF	TGTGCCAGCAGTGAAAGTGGGACAGTCACAGATACGCAGTATTTT
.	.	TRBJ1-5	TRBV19	CASTSGAPADLAQHF	TGTGCCAGTACCTCAGGGGCACCCGCGGACTTGGCCCAGCATTTT
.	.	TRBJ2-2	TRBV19	CASNPGSSNTGELFF	TGTGCCAGTAACCCAGGGTCCTCCAACACCGGGGAGCTGTTTTTT
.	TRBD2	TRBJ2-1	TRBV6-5	CASRPGLARVNEQFF	TGTGCCAGCAGACCGGGACTAGCGAGGGTCAATGAGCAGTTCTTC
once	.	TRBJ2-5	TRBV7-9	CASSSRGNLDRETQYF	TGTGCCAGCAGCAGTAGGGGGAACCTGGATAGGGAGACCCAGTACTTC
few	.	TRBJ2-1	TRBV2	CARADTNEQFF	TGTGCCAGGGCGGATACCAATGAGCAGTTCTTC
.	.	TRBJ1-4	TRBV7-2	CASSLGGRSEKLFF	TGTGCCAGCAGCTTAGGGGGGCGCAGTGAAAAACTGTTTTTT
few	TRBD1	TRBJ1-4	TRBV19	CASSSTGAYNEKLFF	TGTGCCAGTAGTAGCACAGGGGCTTATAATGAAAAACTGTTTTTT
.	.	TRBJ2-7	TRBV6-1	CASSELALSYEQYF	TGTGCCAGCAGTGAACTGGCCCTGTCGTATGAGCAGTACTTC
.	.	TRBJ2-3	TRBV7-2	CASSLQGTDTQYF	TGTGCCAGCAGCTTGCAGGGGACAGATACGCAGTATTTT
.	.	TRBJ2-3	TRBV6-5	CASSRSPRRGDTQYF	TGTGCCAGCAGTCGCAGCCCCAGAAGAGGAGATACGCAGTATTTT
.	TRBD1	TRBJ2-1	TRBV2	CASSAQGRNEQFF	TGTGCCAGCAGTGCACAGGGGCGGAATGAGCAGTTCTTC
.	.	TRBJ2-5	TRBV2	CASSYSETQYF	TGTGCCAGCAGTTACTCAGAGACCCAGTACTTC
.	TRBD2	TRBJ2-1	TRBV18	CASSRLSGDYNEQFF	TGTGCCAGCTCACGACTTAGCGGGGATTACAATGAGCAGTTCTTC
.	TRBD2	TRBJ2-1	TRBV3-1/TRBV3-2	CASSQVVRGMRYEQFF	TGTGCCAGCAGCCAAGTTGTGCGGGGGATGAGATATGAGCAGTTCTTC
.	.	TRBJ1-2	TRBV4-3	CASSQDTFQGYTF	TGCGCCAGCAGCCAAGATACTTTTCAAGGCTACACCTTC